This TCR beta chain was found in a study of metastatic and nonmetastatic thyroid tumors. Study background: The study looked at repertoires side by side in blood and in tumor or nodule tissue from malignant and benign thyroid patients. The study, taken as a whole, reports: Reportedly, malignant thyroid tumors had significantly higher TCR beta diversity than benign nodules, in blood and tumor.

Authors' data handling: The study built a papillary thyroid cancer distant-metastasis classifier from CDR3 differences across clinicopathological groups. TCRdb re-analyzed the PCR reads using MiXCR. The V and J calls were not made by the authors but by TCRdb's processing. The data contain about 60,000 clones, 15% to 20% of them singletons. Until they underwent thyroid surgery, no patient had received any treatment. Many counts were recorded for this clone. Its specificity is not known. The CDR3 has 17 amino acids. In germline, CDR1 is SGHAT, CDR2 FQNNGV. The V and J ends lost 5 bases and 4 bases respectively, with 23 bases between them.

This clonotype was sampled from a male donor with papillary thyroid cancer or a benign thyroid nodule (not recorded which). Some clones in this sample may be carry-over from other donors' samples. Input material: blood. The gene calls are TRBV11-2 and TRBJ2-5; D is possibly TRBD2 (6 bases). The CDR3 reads CASSEQRGTGVRETQYF. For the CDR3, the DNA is TGTGCCAGCAGCGAACAAAGGGGAACGGGAGTGAGAGAGACCCAGTACTTC. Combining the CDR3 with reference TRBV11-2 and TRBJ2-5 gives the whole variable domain EAGVAQSPRYKIIEKRQSVAFWCNPISGHATLYWYQQILGQGPKLLIQFQNNGVVDDSQLPKDRFSAERLKGVDSTLKIQPAKLEDSAVYLCASSEQRGTGVRETQYFGPGTRLLVL.